This T cell receptor (beta chain) was sequenced during a study of blood T cell repertoires in COVID-19. About the study: Some COVID-19 samples were acute and others convalescent; all came from the United States, Italy and Spain. T cells, B-cell-depleted T cells, or PBMCs provided the cDNA or gDNA that served as material.

During active infection, Seattle patients enrolled and were then monitored through disease. This clone was recorded many times. Looked up from germline, CDR1 is LGHNA and CDR2 is YNFKEQ. This CDR3 is built from 14 residues. The J segment lost 5 bases and the V segment lost 1 base, leaving 2 bases of the junction unmatched. TCRdb's table, derived via immunoSEQ multiplex PCR, lists solely in-frame clones and lacks some. The sample carries about 200,000 clones, 70% to 90% recorded once. The chain joins TRBV4-2 to TRBJ1-1, with TRBD1 matching over 9 bases. The TCR originated in a woman in her forties or fifties with COVID-19, enrolled during active disease. The sequencing sample was made of peripheral blood. The CDR3 here is CASSQGTGVTEAFF. DNA for the CDR3: TGTGCCAGCAGCCAAGGGACAGGGGTGACTGAAGCTTTCTTT.